Sequencing of this TCR beta chain was carried out in a study of blood T cell repertoires in COVID-19. Study at large: The United States, Italy and Spain supplied acute and convalescent COVID-19 samples.

Germline V gene sequence: CDR1 MNHEY, CDR2 SMNVEV (reference sequence). The V and J ends lost 2 bases and 0 bases respectively, with 12 bases between them. The CDR3 is 16 residues long. Generated by immunoSEQ multiplex PCR, the TCRdb table keeps only in-frame clones and is missing some. The repertoire holds 250,000 to 350,000 clones, with 70% to 85% as singletons. The V call is TRBV27, the J call TRBJ2-3, with a possible D match to TRBD2 (5 bases). This sequence originates from a human donor with COVID-19, enrolled during active disease. The donor label of this sample is uncertain. Specimen: peripheral blood. CDR3 loop: CASSLAPLGSTDTQYF. The CDR3 bases are TGTGCCAGCAGTTTAGCCCCACTAGGTAGCACAGATACGCAGTATTTT.